These T cell receptor beta chains were read from a single sample in a study of OX40 agonist ivuxolimab in advanced cancers. Some clones are missing from TCRdb's copy, which holds only in-frame ones; the method was immunoSEQ multiplex PCR. The data contain approximately 110,000 clones, less than 95% of them singletons. The starting material was CD4+ or CD8+ T cells sorted from blood, obtained in a trial of the OX40 agonist ivuxolimab. The receptors derive from an adult with an advanced solid tumor such as melanoma, head and neck, liver or kidney cancer. CDR3s include the opening cysteine and the closing phenylalanine or tryptophan. D genes are given only for firm matches. Only part of the rows carry a size: once, few, many, or a class if the clone is expanded.

cdr3_aa: CASTMTRDNYEQYF
cdr3_nt: TGTGCCAGCACCATGACCCGGGACAACTACGAGCAGTACTTC
d_call: .
clone_size: .
v_call: TRBV11-3
j_call: TRBJ2-7

cdr3_aa: CASSLVGTSGRAGNEQFF
cdr3_nt: TGTGCCAGCAGCTTAGTTGGGACTAGCGGGAGGGCAGGGAATGAGCAGTTCTTC
d_call: TRBD2
clone_size: .
v_call: TRBV7-2
j_call: TRBJ2-1

cdr3_aa: CASSASTGTEKLFF
cdr3_nt: TGTGCCAGCAGCGCCAGTACAGGGACTGAAAAACTGTTTTTT
d_call: .
clone_size: .
v_call: TRBV7-6
j_call: TRBJ1-4

cdr3_aa: CASSIRDRGLQPQHF
cdr3_nt: TGTGCCAGTAGTATAAGGGACAGGGGATTGCAGCCCCAGCATTTT
d_call: TRBD1
clone_size: .
v_call: TRBV19
j_call: TRBJ1-5

cdr3_aa: CASSLIRENTEAFF
cdr3_nt: TGTGCCAGCAGCTTAATCCGGGAGAACACTGAAGCTTTCTTT
d_call: .
clone_size: few
v_call: TRBV7-3
j_call: TRBJ1-1

cdr3_aa: CASSRFGEEQYF
cdr3_nt: TGTGCCAGCAGCCGATTCGGGGAAGAGCAGTACTTC
d_call: .
clone_size: .
v_call: TRBV7-2
j_call: TRBJ2-7

cdr3_aa: CASHYIWLTDEQYF
cdr3_nt: TGTGCCAGCCACTACATTTGGTTAACCGACGAGCAGTACTTC
d_call: .
clone_size: .
v_call: TRBV5-6
j_call: TRBJ2-7

cdr3_aa: CASSPLGAGGAYTDTQYF
cdr3_nt: TGTGCCAGCTCACCACTCGGTGCGGGAGGGGCGTACACAGATACGCAGTATTTT
d_call: TRBD2
clone_size: .
v_call: TRBV18
j_call: TRBJ2-3

cdr3_aa: CASSSGQAGSGNTIYF
cdr3_nt: TGTGCCAGCAGCTCAGGACAGGCCGGCTCTGGAAACACCATATATTTT
d_call: TRBD1
clone_size: .
v_call: TRBV7-3
j_call: TRBJ1-3

cdr3_aa: CASSYSATGTYEQYF
cdr3_nt: TGTGCCAGCAGTTACTCGGCGACAGGGACCTACGAGCAGTACTTC
d_call: TRBD1
clone_size: .
v_call: TRBV6-6
j_call: TRBJ2-7

cdr3_aa: CASSGLLAASYNEQFF
cdr3_nt: TGTGCCAGTAGTGGGCTGCTCGCGGCCTCCTACAATGAGCAGTTCTTC
d_call: .
clone_size: .
v_call: TRBV19
j_call: TRBJ2-1

cdr3_aa: CASSLDPVGQGSTGELFF
cdr3_nt: TGCGCCAGCAGCTTGGACCCAGTGGGACAGGGCTCCACCGGGGAGCTGTTTTTT
d_call: TRBD1
clone_size: .
v_call: TRBV5-1
j_call: TRBJ2-2

cdr3_aa: CASSLMTSGRVHEQYF
cdr3_nt: TGCGCCAGCAGCTTGATGACTAGCGGGAGGGTCCACGAGCAGTACTTC
d_call: TRBD2
clone_size: once
v_call: TRBV5-1
j_call: TRBJ2-7

cdr3_aa: CASSSDLGNTIYF
cdr3_nt: TGTGCCAGCAGTTCAGACCTAGGAAACACCATATATTTT
d_call: .
clone_size: .
v_call: TRBV28
j_call: TRBJ1-3

cdr3_aa: CVSSLARAGVSYEQYF
cdr3_nt: TGTGTCAGCAGCTTAGCGAGAGCGGGGGTCTCCTACGAGCAGTACTTC
d_call: TRBD2
clone_size: .
v_call: TRBV7-2
j_call: TRBJ2-7

cdr3_aa: CASSQVDRSSYEQYF
cdr3_nt: TGTGCCAGCAGCCAAGTTGACAGGTCCTCCTACGAGCAGTACTTC
d_call: .
clone_size: .
v_call: TRBV4-2
j_call: TRBJ2-7